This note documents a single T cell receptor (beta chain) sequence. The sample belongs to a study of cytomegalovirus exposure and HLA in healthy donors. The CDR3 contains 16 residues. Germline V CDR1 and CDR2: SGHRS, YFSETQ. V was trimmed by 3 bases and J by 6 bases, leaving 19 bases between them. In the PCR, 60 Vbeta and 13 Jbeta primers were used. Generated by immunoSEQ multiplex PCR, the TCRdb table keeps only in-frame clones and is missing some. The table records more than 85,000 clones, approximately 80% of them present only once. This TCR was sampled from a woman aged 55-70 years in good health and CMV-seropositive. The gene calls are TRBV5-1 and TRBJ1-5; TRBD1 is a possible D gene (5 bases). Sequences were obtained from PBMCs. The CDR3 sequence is CASSYLWCRACQPQHF. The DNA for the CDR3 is TGCGCCAGCAGCTACCTATGGTGCAGGGCTTGTCAGCCCCAGCATTTT.